The subject of this entry is one TCR beta chain. What it binds is not known. The sample belongs to a study of persistence of HIV-infected CD4 T cells. Whole-study context: Donors were ART-treated; their CMV- and Gag-responding CD4+ T cells were isolated.

The libraries were made with immunoSEQ version 4 in survey mode. Method: immunoSEQ multiplex PCR; TCRdb's copy keeps in-frame clones and lacks some. The data show some 41,000 clones, with approximately 80% seen just once and 1.6% held by the top ten. In germline, CDR1 is MNHEY, CDR2 SVGEGT. V shed 2 bases and J shed 0 bases, with 16 bases lying between them. CDR3 length: 17 amino acids. Stimulation used approximately 9.1 ug/mL lysate from CMV-infected fibroblasts. Sorted nonresponding memory CD4+ T cells were CD40L-negative, CD69-negative, CD45RO-high. For around 19 hours, CD8-depleted PBMCs received anti-CD28/CD49d costimulation, a CD40-blocking antibody and enfuvirtide. Study-level results: Degenerate expanded CDR3beta sequences were enriched among CMV- and Gag-responding cells. Proviral oligoclonality tracked with TCR oligoclonality within the same sorted cells.

The chain carries TRBV6-2 or TRBV6-3 and TRBJ1-1, with D unclear. This material consisted of CD4+ T cells sorted from PBMCs after 18-hour stimulation, taken from a patient who received antiretroviral therapy. This clonotype was sampled from an adult man with HIV who was CMV-seropositive. CDR3 region: CASSYLIMAQMNTEAFF. The CDR3 nucleotides are TGTGCCAGCAGTTACCTGATTATGGCACAGATGAACACTGAAGCTTTCTTT.